The clone carrying this T cell receptor (beta chain) came up a few times. What it binds is unknown. These data come from a study of blood T cells in healthy people across ages. Study results and caveats: Changes seen in expanded clonotypes were possibly confounded by donor CMV status left unknown. A greater number of naive CD4+ cells and higher diversity distinguished long-lived donors from aged donors.

Sample-barcoded 5' priming and a J-beta primer mix drove a second PCR of about 7 to 11 cycles. Researchers report that a template-switch adaptor with 12 random nucleotides tagged each cDNA molecule. From the 5' RACE reads, TCRdb called clonotypes with MiXCR, one entry per CDR3 protein. The sample consists of some 700,000 distinct CDR3 sequences, about a fifth of them appearing once. The CDR3 totals 15 residues. The ends were cut back, 2 bases at V and 0 bases at J, with 11 bases in the middle. Germline V gene data show CDR1 as SGHTA and CDR2 as FQGTGA. The chain recombines TRBV7-3 with TRBJ2-7; D not resolved. Sequencing was carried out using blood. The sequence was collected from a man aged 65 to 79 in good health. In DNA, the CDR3 is TGTGCCAGCAGCTTAGTAATCCCCAACTCCTACGAGCAGTACGTC. Translation: CASSLVIPNSYEQYV.